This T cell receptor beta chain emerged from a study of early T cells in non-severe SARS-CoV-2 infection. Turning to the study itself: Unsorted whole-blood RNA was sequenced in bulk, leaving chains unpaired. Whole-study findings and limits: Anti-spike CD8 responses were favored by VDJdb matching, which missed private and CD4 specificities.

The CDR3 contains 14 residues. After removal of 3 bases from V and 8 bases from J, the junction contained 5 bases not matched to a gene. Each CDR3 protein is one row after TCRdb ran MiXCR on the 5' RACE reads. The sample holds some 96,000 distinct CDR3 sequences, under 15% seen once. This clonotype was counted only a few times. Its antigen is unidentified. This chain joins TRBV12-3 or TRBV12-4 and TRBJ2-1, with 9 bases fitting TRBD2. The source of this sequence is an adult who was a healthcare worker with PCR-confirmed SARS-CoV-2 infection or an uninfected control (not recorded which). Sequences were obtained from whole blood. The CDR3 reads CASSFLAGWDEQFF. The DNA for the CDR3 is TGTGCCAGCAGTTTCCTAGCGGGGTGGGATGAGCAGTTCTTC.